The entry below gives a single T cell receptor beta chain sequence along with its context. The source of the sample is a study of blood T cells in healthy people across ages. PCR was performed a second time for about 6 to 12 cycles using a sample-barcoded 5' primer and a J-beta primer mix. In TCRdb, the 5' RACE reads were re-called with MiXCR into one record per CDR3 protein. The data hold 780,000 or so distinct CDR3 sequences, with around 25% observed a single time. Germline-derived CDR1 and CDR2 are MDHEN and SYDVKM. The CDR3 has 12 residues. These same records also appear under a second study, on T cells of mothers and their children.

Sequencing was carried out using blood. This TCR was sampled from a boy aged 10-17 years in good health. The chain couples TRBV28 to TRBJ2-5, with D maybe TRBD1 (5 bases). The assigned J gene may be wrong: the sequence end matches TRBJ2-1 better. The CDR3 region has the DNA TGTGCCAGCAGTTTGGCAGGGTATAAGCAGTTCTTC. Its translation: CASSLAGYKQFF.